The following is a TCR beta chain sequence with its context. The data derive from a study of blood T cell repertoires in COVID-19. Study information: Some COVID-19 samples were acute and others convalescent; all came from the United States, Italy and Spain. The cDNA or gDNA used as material had been derived from T cells, B-cell-depleted T cells, or PBMCs.

Repertoires were generated with immunoSEQ multiplex PCR, while TCRdb's copy carries only in-frame clones and drops some. The sample yields 210,000 or so clones, around 81% seen once. Which cohort a participant joined came from the clinical history participants gave. Trimming removed 5 bases from V and 4 bases from J; junction bases left unmatched: 16. Germline V lookup: CDR1 SGHRS, CDR2 YFSETQ. This CDR3 is 18 amino acids long. The TCR comes from a woman in her 50s with acute COVID-19. The V call is TRBV5-1, the J call TRBJ2-7; 12 nucleotides agree with TRBD2. Material: PBMCs or T cells enriched from blood (not recorded which). CDR3 sequence (DNA): TGCGCCAGCAGGTCGACCCAGGATACTAGCGGGAGGAGTTACGAGCAGTACTTC. Translation: CASRSTQDTSGRSYEQYF. The variable domain in full, completed from reference TRBV5-1 and TRBJ2-7, reads KAGVTQTPRYLIKTRGQQVTLSCSPISGHRSVSWYQQTPGQGLQFLFEYFSETQRNKGNFPGRFSGRQFSNSRSEMNVSTLELGDSALYLCASRSTQDTSGRSYEQYFGPGTRLTVT.